This record concerns one T cell receptor beta chain sequence. Antigen: not known. This sample is drawn from a study of T cell responses to AZD1222 COVID-19 vaccine. For the study at large: Doses given second, at about 4 or about 12 weeks, were pooled. General study findings and limits: Scientists sampled the repertoires only once the peak T cell response had passed. Possibly, clonal diversity was underestimated; donors were largely white British and included more females. At study baseline, merely six AZD1222 recipients were seropositive.

TCRdb's copy holds only in-frame clones and misses some; the assay was immunoSEQ multiplex PCR. The sample records approximately 79,000 clones, 70% to 90% being singletons. The germline gives CDR1 MNHEY, CDR2 SVGEGT. Trimming stripped 2 bases from V and 7 bases from J, with 12 bases between. This CDR3 is built from 14 residues. This receptor was taken from an adult in good health. This sequence joins TRBV6-2 or TRBV6-3 and TRBJ2-4; D perhaps matches TRBD2 (5 bases). Here the sequenced sample was peripheral blood, taken on day 0 of AZD1222 vaccination. CDR3 loop: CASSYVQRPNIQYF. For the CDR3, the DNA is TGTGCCAGCAGTTACGTCCAGCGGCCTAACATTCAGTACTTC.